A selection of T cell receptor beta chains follows, all from one sample in a study of blood T cells in healthy people across ages. One entry per CDR3 protein, called by TCRdb with MiXCR from the 5' RACE reads. The sample has about 620,000 distinct CDR3 sequences; 20% to 25% are singletons. Sequenced sample: blood. These TCRs come from a man in his sixties or seventies in good health. The CDR3 runs from the conserved cysteine through the conserved F or W. D genes are given only for firm matches. Expanded clones get a size class; other rows say once, few or many, or leave the size out.

size	V	J	D	CDR3	DNA
-	TRBV29-1	TRBJ2-7	-	CSVSQGATYEQYF	TGCAGCGTTAGTCAGGGAGCGACCTACGAGCAGTACTTC
many	TRBV5-1	TRBJ2-1	-	CASRSRDSQVDEQFF	TGCGCCAGCAGGTCCCGGGACTCCCAGGTCGATGAGCAGTTCTTC
few	TRBV4-2	TRBJ1-2	TRBD1	CASSQEGTGTYGYTF	TGTGCCAGCAGCCAAGAAGGGACAGGGACCTATGGCTACACCTTC
-	TRBV2	TRBJ2-3	TRBD2	CASMWASGSDTQYF	TGTGCCAGCATGTGGGCTAGCGGGAGCGATACGCAGTATTTT
few	TRBV15	TRBJ1-4	-	CATSRVGVANEKLFF	TGTGCCACCAGCAGAGTAGGGGTAGCTAATGAAAAACTGTTTTTT
-	TRBV12-3/TRBV12-4	TRBJ2-3	-	CASSSRRRGHRDTQYF	TGTGCCAGCAGTTCCCGGAGGAGGGGGCATAGGGATACGCAGTATTTT
-	TRBV20-1	TRBJ2-1	TRBD2	CSAPTSGRADEQFF	TGCAGTGCCCCGACTAGCGGGAGGGCTGATGAGCAGTTCTTC
many	TRBV24-1	TRBJ2-1	TRBD2	CATRSGTSGGNEQFF	TGTGCCACCAGATCCGGGACTAGCGGGGGGAATGAGCAGTTCTTC
once	TRBV5-1	TRBJ2-7	-	CASSSSLGFWATGTSYEQYF	TGCGCCAGCAGCTCTTCCTTGGGTTTCTGGGCGACCGGGACCTCCTACGAGCAGTACTTC
few	TRBV6-6	TRBJ1-4	TRBD1	CASARQGADEKLFF	TGTGCCAGCGCAAGACAGGGGGCTGATGAAAAACTGTTTTTT
-	TRBV29-1	TRBJ1-2	-	CSVEPREGNYGYTF	TGCAGCGTTGAACCCCGGGAGGGTAACTATGGCTACACCTTC
-	TRBV4-2	TRBJ2-3	-	CASSQDGAEPGTDTQYF	TGTGCCAGCAGCCAAGATGGGGCGGAACCCGGCACAGATACGCAGTATTTT
few	TRBV4-1	TRBJ2-1	-	CASSHPGLPNEQFF	TGCGCCAGCAGCCACCCCGGACTACCCAATGAGCAGTTCTTC
few	TRBV4-2	TRBJ2-1	TRBD1	CASSRSDRGLRNEQFF	TGTGCCAGCAGCCGCAGCGACAGGGGGCTACGCAATGAGCAGTTCTTC
many	TRBV7-9	TRBJ2-7	-	CASSLAPGYEQYF	TGTGCCAGCAGCTTAGCGCCGGGTTACGAGCAGTACTTC
-	TRBV5-1	TRBJ1-1	-	CASSLGGGTNTEAFF	TGCGCCAGCAGCTTGGGGGGGGGGACGAACACTGAAGCTTTCTTT
-	TRBV20-1	TRBJ2-7	TRBD2	CSARAGTSIPYEQYF	TGCAGTGCTAGAGCCGGGACTAGCATCCCCTACGAGCAGTACTTC
-	TRBV5-4	TRBJ2-3	-	CASSLRAGLSTDTQYF	TGTGCCAGCAGCTTGAGGGCGGGGCTTAGCACAGATACGCAGTATTTT
-	TRBV6-2/TRBV6-3	TRBJ2-7	TRBD2	CASSYRLAGTYEQYF	TGTGCCAGCAGTTACCGCCTAGCGGGTACCTACGAGCAGTACTTC
few	TRBV7-9	TRBJ2-1	-	CASSPPVGAINEQFF	TGTGCCAGCAGCCCCCCGGTCGGGGCAATCAATGAGCAGTTCTTC
few	TRBV5-6	TRBJ2-1	TRBD2	CASSSTGTKGSNEQFF	TGTGCCAGCAGCTCGACCGGGACTAAAGGAAGCAATGAGCAGTTCTTC
few	TRBV29-1	TRBJ2-1	TRBD2	CSVEASRTRVNEQFF	TGCAGCGTTGAAGCCTCAAGGACTAGAGTAAATGAGCAGTTCTTC
-	TRBV2	TRBJ2-7	-	CAGQSYEQYF	TGTGCGGGCCAATCCTACGAGCAGTACTTC
-	TRBV28	TRBJ2-4	-	CASSLALLADSKNIQYF	TGTGCCAGCAGTTTGGCACTCCTGGCTGATTCAAAAAACATTCAGTACTTC
-	TRBV12-5	TRBJ2-2	-	CASGLDGNGELFF	TGTGCTAGTGGTTTGGACGGGAACGGGGAGCTATTTTTT
many	TRBV12-3/TRBV12-4	TRBJ2-1	-	CASSLGVQKVANEQFF	TGTGCCAGCAGTTTAGGAGTTCAAAAAGTCGCCAATGAGCAGTTCTTC
many	TRBV20-1	TRBJ2-7	TRBD2	CSATSGMKRAYEQYF	TGCAGTGCTACTAGCGGGATGAAAAGGGCCTACGAGCAGTACTTC